This T cell receptor beta chain was identified in a study of human T cells and chemical hapten exposure listed by TCRdb under 2021. As for the study more broadly: For sensitization, 2% DPC in acetone was applied to an approximately 2 cm by approximately 2 cm area of upper inner arm skin. Patch tests used Finn chambers with 0.01% DPC on the upper back, scored after 6 days by International Contact Dermatitis Research Group standards. Weekly therapeutic DPC doses were additionally applied to the scalp of patients throughout the roughly 23-week study period. In alopecia patients, the study followed how the peripheral blood TCR repertoire changed in vivo over primary and secondary sensitization to diphenylcyclopropenone (DPC), a hapten. The libraries were sequenced as a pool, and the TCR yield per sample differed mostly because of small variations in library volumes within the pool. Most of the patients in the cohort were female, and the cohort covered alopecia areata with under or over 50% scalp involvement, alopecia totalis and alopecia universalis. Blood for TCR sequencing was provided by twenty-nine alopecia patients at one to four time points (pre-sensitization, 2, 6 and 24 weeks). Blood samples were taken from patients before sensitization (week 0) and at 2, 6 and about 24 weeks after DPC sensitization. Findings and caveats that apply to the study as a whole: Repeated subsampling changed both the strength of the expansion versus patch-test correlation and the threshold at which that correlation became significant. Significantly more large CDR3 similarity clusters were formed by expanded TCRs than by pre-sensitization or healthy control sets, consistent with antigen-driven responses. No change with DPC sensitization was found in the number of TCRs above 1 in 1000 frequency, and no evidence of global repertoire structure alterations was found. The number of PT1 expanded TCRs positively correlated with patch test score, significant at thresholds 8, 16 and 32 but not 4. Alopecia, a presumed autoimmune disease, was present in all patients, so the immune response of the patients might differ from that of healthy individuals.

The junction shows trimming of 4 bases on V and 3 bases on J, and the gene matches do not reach 10 bases of it. The CDR3, cysteine through phenylalanine, is 16 amino acids long. Only the CDR3 region is kept as DNA, spanning 48 bases read in frame from base 1. CDR1 SGHNT and CDR2 YYREEE are derived from the germline V gene (reference sequence). In light of the paper, this sample's time point label describes: patch test 2, 6 weeks after DPC sensitization. The treatment or condition label of this sample denotes: therapeutic diphenylcyclopropenone sensitization with weekly scalp DPC. Blood at each patch-test visit was drawn before the patch test was applied. Patients were eligible if aged 18 to 70, diagnosed with alopecia and judged suitable for DPC therapy, and pregnant patients were excluded. Unfractionated whole blood was collected in Tempus Blood RNA tubes, and total RNA was extracted from that blood.

This clonotype showed up just a few times. Its antigen has not been determined. Base qualities are not recorded, but no much larger clone differs from it by a single base. The receptor library was made with RACE. TCRdb records NextSeq 500 as the sequencer. During library preparation, unique molecular identifiers were attached to individual cDNA molecules so that TCRs could be counted in a quantitative, reproducible way. From each blood RNA sample, both TCR alpha and TCR beta chains were sequenced. Regarding the original processing steps: Samples had a median of roughly 87,000 TCRs, with a range from roughly 23,224 to 700,000. V, J and CDR3 annotation of the TCR reads was performed with the Decombinator software suite. Every sample was subsampled to the same number of TCRs (28,000) for the PS versus PT1 abundance plots. TCRs were defined as expanded if absent before sensitization and observed at least eight times at the 2-week time point. Starting from the raw public reads, TCRdb applied fastp trimming at Q25, assembled clones with MiXCR and retained in-frame beta chains. Rows matching on CDR3 protein sequence are summarized as one entry with the most common DNA and genes. These V and J calls are TCRdb output, not the study's own analysis. The sample table holds just over 350,000 distinct CDR3 sequences, of which about 6% were seen once. The top ten constitute about 5.4% of the sample.

This chain joins TRBV5-4 to TRBJ2-3; 8 bases in the junction line up with TRBD2. This TCR came from a woman younger than 30 with alopecia areata. Some clones in this sample may be carry-over from other donors' samples. This sample comprised whole blood, obtained in connection with sensitization to the hapten diphenylcyclopropenone (DPC). The DNA sequence is as follows: TGTGCCAGCAGCCCTATTAGCGGGGCGGTGACAGATACGCAGTATTTT. It translates to CASSPISGAVTDTQYF.